This T cell receptor beta chain was recorded in a study of T cell responses to AZD1222 COVID-19 vaccine. This CDR3 is built from 18 residues. The germline V gene has CDR1 MDHEN and CDR2 SYDVKM. Losses at the gene ends were 7 bases for V and 5 bases for J; bases not matched to a gene: 18. The method was immunoSEQ multiplex PCR; TCRdb's version includes in-frame clones alone and lacks a portion of them. The sample lists 200,000 or so clones, around 87% occurring once. For this clone: Its antigen is unknown.

General study points: Dominant at 160-218 and 743-854, vaccine-associated CD4 TCRs also spanned spike. Donors in the cohort were predominantly white British and more often female, and clonal diversity was possibly underestimated. Seropositive AZD1222 recipients at baseline numbered only six or seven.

The chain uses TRBV28 and TRBJ1-1; 11 bases fit TRBD1. The TCR was taken from an adult in good health. The source was peripheral blood, collected on day 0 of MenACWY control vaccination. DNA for the CDR3: TGTGCCAGCACCTCGGATAGGACAGGGGGCGGTGGAGGAACTGAAGCTTTCTTT. Translating gives CASTSDRTGGGGGTEAFF.